This paragraph covers one T cell receptor beta chain sequence. Its antigen remains unidentified. Positive CCR7 selection of CD45RO-negative cells yielded the naive CD8 cells, and terminally differentiated effector memory CD45RA+ cells were excluded. These data belong to a study of shared clonotypes between healthy human individuals. Study results and caveats: Clonotypes which were not shared had lower generation probabilities than clonotypes that all four donors shared.

The CDR3 consists of 13 residues. Germline CDR1 MGHDK, CDR2 SYGVNS. The V end was cut by 8 bases, the J end by 4 bases, with 13 bases between. Researchers ran the assay at a deep level. Here immunoSEQ multiplex PCR was the method, and the copy in TCRdb shows in-frame clones only, minus some. The sample shows hundreds of thousands of clones, 95% to 98% of them seen only once. This chain uses TRBV25-1 with TRBJ2-3, with D possibly TRBD2 on 6 matching bases. The sequence came from a man under 40 in good health. Sequenced input: naive CD8+ T cells sorted from blood. The CDR3 region is CASAETSPDTQYF. The CDR3 DNA follows: TGTGCCAGCGCCGAGACTAGTCCAGATACGCAGTATTTT.